The sequence of this T cell receptor (beta chain) was determined in a study of regulatory T cells in long-lasting Graves disease. This clonotype came up a few times. With iRepertoire HTBI primers and Arm-PCR of CDR3 regions, TCR beta libraries were built. TCRdb recomputed calls from the multiplex PCR reads with MiXCR, one row per CDR3 protein. The repertoire consists of fewer than 500,000 distinct CDR3 sequences, with under 20% occurring once and the leading ten covering more than 9%. The CDR3 covers 14 residues. CDR1 is MNHEY, CDR2 SMNVEV, per germline (reference sequence). V was clipped by 11 bases and J by 4 bases; unmatched bases: 14. Noted time point: newly diagnosed GD, antithyroid drugs for less than 3 months. With RNA extracted from PBMCs as input, the TCR library was made. The data were also submitted as part of a second study, on T cells in Graves' hyperthyroidism and ophthalmopathy. From that second work: Model output signaled ophthalmopathy a median around 6.9 months ahead of onset.

This chain links TRBV27 with TRBJ2-7; 7 positions match TRBD2. The sample in question was peripheral blood mononuclear cells (PBMCs), obtained at new diagnosis, from a patient treated with antithyroid drugs. This clonotype originated in a man between 35 and 55 years old with Graves disease. Written as DNA, the CDR3 is TGTGCCCCCGGGGGGAGAAAAGCCCGTTACGAGCAGTACTTC. Encoded protein: CAPGGRKARYEQYF.